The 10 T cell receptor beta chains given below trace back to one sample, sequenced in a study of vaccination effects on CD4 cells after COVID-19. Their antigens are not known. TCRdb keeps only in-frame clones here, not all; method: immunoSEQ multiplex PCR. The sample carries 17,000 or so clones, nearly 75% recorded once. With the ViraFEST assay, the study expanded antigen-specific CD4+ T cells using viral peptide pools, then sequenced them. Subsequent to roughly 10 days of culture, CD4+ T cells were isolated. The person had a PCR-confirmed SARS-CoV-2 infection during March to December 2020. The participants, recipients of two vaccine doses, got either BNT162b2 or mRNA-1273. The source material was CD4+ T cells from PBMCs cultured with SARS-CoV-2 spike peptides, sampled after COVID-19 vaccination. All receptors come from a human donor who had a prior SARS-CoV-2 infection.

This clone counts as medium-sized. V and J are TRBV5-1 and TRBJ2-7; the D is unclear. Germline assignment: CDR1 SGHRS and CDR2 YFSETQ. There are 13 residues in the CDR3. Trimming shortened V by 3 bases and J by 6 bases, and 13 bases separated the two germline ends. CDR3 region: CASSYNPGGEQYF. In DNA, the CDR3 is TGCGCCAGCAGCTACAATCCTGGCGGCGAGCAGTACTTC. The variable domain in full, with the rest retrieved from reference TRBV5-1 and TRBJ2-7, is KAGVTQTPRYLIKTRGQQVTLSCSPISGHRSVSWYQQTPGQGLQFLFEYFSETQRNKGNFPGRFSGRQFSNSRSEMNVSTLELGDSALYLCASSYNPGGEQYFGPGTRLTVT.

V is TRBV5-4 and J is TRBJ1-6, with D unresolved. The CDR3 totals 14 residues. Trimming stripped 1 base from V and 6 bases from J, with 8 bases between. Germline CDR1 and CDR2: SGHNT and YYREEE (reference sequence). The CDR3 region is CASSLMGTNSPLHF. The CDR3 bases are TGTGCCAGCAGCTTGATGGGTACTAATTCACCCCTCCACTTT.

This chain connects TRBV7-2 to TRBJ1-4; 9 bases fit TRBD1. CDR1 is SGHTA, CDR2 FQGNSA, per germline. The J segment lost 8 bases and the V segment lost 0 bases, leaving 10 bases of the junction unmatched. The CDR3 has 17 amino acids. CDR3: CASSLARQGGLVEKLFF. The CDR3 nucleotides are TGTGCCAGCAGCTTAGCGAGACAGGGGGGACTCGTAGAAAAACTGTTTTTT.

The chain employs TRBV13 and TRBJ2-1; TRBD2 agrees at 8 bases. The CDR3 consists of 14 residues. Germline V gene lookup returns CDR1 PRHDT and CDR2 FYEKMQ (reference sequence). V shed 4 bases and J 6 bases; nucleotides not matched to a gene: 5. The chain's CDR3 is CASSSVAGINEQFF. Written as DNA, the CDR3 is TGTGCCAGCAGCTCAGTAGCGGGGATCAATGAGCAGTTCTTC.

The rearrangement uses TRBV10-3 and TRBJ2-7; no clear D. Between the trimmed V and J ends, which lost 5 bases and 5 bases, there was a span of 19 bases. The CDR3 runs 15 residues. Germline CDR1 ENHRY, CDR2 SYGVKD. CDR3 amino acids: CAISKIPSLEDEQYF. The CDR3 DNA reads TGTGCCATCAGTAAAATTCCGTCGCTAGAGGACGAGCAGTACTTC.

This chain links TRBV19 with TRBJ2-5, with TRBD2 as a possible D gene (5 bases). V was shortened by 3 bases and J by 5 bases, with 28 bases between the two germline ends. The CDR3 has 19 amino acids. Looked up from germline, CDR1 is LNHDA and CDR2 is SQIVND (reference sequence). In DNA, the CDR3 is TGTGCCAGTAGTATTGGGAGTAGCTCACGCCCCCCCTTCTTGGAGACCCAGTACTTC. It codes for CASSIGSSSRPPFLETQYF. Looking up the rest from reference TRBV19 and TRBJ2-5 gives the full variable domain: DGGITQSPKYLFRKEGQNVTLSCEQNLNHDAMYWYRQDPGQGLRLIYYSQIVNDFQKGDIAEGYSVSREKKESFPLTVTSAQKNPTAFYLCASSIGSSSRPPFLETQYFGPGTRLLVL.

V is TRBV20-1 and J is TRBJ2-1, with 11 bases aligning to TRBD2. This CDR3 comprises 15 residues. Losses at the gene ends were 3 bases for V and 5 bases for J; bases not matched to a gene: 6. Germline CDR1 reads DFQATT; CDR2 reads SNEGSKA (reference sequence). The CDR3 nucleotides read TGCAGTGCTAGTTGGGGGACTAGCGGTGACAATGAGCAGTTCTTC. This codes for CSASWGTSGDNEQFF.

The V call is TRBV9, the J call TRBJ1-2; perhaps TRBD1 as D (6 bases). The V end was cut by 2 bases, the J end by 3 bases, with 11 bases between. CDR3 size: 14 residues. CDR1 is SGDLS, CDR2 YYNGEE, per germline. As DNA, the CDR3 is TGTGCCAGCAGCGTCACAGGGAACTACTATGGCTACACCTTC. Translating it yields CASSVTGNYYGYTF.

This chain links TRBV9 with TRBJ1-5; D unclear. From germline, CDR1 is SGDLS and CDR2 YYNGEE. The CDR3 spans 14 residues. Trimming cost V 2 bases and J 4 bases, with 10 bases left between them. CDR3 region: CASSVTAFNQPQHF. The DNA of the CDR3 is TGTGCCAGCAGCGTTACCGCATTTAATCAGCCCCAGCATTTT.

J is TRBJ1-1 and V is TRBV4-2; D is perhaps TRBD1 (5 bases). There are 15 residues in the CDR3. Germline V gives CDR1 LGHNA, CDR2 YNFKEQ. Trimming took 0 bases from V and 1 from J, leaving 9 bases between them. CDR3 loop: CASSQELGQNTEAFF. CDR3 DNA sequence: TGTGCCAGCAGCCAAGAACTGGGGCAGAACACTGAAGCTTTCTTT.